This T cell receptor beta chain was profiled in a study of STAT5B mutations in CD4+ large granular lymphocyte leukemia. Study outcomes and limitations: TRBV06-family usage was enriched in top patient clones (8/27) versus controls (2/35).

This clone appeared a few times. Its antigen is not identified. Germline CDR1 reads MNHEY; CDR2 reads SMNVEV (reference sequence). CDR3 length equals 13 residues. V lost 5 bases, J lost 11 bases, and 18 bases lay in between. The protocol was immunoSEQ multiplex PCR, while the TCRdb copy is restricted to in-frame clones and leaves out a portion. The sample carries about 21,000 clones, roughly 65% recorded once. The sequencing input was CD4+ T cells from blood buffy coats. The clonotype comes from a human donor in good health. V is TRBV27 and J is TRBJ1-1; D gene ambiguous. This CDR3 is CASSPRRTLMAFF. In nucleotides, the CDR3 is TGTGCCAGCAGTCCTCGACGGACTCTAATGGCTTTCTTT.